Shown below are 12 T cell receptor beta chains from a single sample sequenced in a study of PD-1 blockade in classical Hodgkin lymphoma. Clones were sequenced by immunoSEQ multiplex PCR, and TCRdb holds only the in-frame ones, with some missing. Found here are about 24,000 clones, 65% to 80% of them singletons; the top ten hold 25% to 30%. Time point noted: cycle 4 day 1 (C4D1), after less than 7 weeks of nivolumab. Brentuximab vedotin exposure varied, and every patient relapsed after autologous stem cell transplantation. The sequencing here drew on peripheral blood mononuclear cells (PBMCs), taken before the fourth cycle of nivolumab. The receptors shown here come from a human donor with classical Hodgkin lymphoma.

CDR3 DNA: TGTGCCAGCAGCGCCTCTACCCCAACAGACACCGAGCAGTACTTC. This gives the protein CASSASTPTDTEQYF. The rearrangement links TRBV9 to TRBJ2-7; D ambiguous. Trimming pared 3 bases from V and 6 bases from J, leaving 19 bases between. Germline lookup yields CDR1 SGDLS and CDR2 YYNGEE. This CDR3 has 15 amino acids.

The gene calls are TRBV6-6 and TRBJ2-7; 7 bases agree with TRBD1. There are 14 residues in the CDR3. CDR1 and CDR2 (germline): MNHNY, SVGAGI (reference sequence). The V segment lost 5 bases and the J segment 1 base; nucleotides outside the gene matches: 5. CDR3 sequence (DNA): TGTGCCAGCAGTCCGGGACAGCCATCCTACGAGCAGTACTTC. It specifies CASSPGQPSYEQYF.

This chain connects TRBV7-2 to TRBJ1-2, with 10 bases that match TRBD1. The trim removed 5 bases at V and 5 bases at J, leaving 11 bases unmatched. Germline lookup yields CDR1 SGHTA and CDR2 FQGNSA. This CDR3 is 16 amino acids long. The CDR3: CASSKGGTGDVYGYTF. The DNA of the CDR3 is TGTGCCAGCAGCAAAGGGGGGACAGGGGACGTGTATGGCTACACCTTC.

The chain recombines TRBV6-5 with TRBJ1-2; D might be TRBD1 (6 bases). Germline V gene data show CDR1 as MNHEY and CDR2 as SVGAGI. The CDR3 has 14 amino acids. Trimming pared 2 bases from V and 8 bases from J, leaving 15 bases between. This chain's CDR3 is CASSYHGGRDGYTF. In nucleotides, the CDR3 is TGTGCCAGCAGTTACCACGGGGGCAGGGACGGCTACACCTTC.

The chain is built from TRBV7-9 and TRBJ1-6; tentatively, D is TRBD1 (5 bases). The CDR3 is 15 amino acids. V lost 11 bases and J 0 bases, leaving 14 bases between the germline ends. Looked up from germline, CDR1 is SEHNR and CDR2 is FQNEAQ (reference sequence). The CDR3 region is CAVIQGDSYNSPLHF. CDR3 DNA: TGTGCCGTTATTCAGGGAGACTCCTATAATTCACCCCTCCACTTT.

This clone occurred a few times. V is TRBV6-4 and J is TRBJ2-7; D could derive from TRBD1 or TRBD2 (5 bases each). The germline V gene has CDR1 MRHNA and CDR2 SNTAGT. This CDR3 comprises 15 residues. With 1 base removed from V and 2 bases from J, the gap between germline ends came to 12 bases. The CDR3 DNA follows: TGTGCCAGCAGTGACTTAGGGACGGGTCCCTACGAGCAGTACTTC. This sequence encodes CASSDLGTGPYEQYF.

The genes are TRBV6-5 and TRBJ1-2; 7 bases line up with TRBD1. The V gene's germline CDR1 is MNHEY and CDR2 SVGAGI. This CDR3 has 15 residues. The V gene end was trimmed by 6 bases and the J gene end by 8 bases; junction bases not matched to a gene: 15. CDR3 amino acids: CASSQTGWGWLGYTF. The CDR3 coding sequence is TGTGCCAGCAGCCAGACAGGGTGGGGGTGGCTGGGCTACACCTTC.

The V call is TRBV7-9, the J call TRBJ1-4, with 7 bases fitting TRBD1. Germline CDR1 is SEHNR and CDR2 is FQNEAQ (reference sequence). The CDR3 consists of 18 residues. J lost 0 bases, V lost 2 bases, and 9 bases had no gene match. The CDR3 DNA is TGTGCCAGCAGCTTATTCAGGGGGTCTACCGCAACTAATGAAAAACTGTTTTTT. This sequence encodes CASSLFRGSTATNEKLFF.

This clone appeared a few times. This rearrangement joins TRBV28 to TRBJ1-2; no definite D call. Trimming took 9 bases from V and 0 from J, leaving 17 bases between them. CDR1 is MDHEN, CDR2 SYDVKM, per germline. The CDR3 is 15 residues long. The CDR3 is CASKSAPEANYGYTF. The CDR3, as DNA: TGTGCCAGTAAATCCGCCCCAGAAGCTAACTATGGCTACACCTTC.

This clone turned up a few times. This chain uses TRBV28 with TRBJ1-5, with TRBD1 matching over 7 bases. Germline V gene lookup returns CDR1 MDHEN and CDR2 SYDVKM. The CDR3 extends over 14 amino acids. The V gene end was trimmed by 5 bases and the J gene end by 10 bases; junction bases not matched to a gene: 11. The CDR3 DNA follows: TGTGCCAGCAGTCCCGACAGGGTCCGGGGCCCCCAGCATTTT. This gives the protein CASSPDRVRGPQHF.

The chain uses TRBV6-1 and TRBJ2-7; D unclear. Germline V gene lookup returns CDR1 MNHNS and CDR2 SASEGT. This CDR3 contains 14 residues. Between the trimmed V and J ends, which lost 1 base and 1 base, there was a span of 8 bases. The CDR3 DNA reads TGTGCCAGCAGTGAAGACGAGTTATCCTACGAGCAGTACGTC. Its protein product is CASSEDELSYEQYV.

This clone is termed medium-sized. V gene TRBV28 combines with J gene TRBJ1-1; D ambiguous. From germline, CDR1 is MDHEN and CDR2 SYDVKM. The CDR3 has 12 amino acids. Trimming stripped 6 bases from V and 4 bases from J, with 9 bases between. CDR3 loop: CASRAGGTEAFF. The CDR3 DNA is TGTGCCAGCAGGGCGGGCGGCACTGAAGCTTTCTTT.